These 12 T cell receptor beta chains were all obtained from the same sample, sequenced in a study of cytomegalovirus exposure and HLA in healthy donors. The PCR was carried out with 60 Vbeta primers and 13 Jbeta primers. Generated by immunoSEQ multiplex PCR, the TCRdb table keeps only in-frame clones and is missing some. The sample consists of around 65,000 clones, roughly 80% of them appearing once. Sequencing used PBMCs. Receptor source: a girl aged 10 to 17 in good health and CMV-seropositive.

The chain joins TRBV5-4 to TRBJ2-2; the match to TRBD2 covers 14 bases. The germline gives CDR1 SGHNT, CDR2 YYREEE (reference sequence). V shed 0 bases, J shed 6 bases, and the junction held 4 bases outside the gene matches. The CDR3 has 17 amino acids. CDR3 region: CASSLDGGLAGAGELFF. DNA for the CDR3: TGTGCCAGCAGCTTGGATGGGGGACTAGCGGGAGCCGGGGAGCTGTTTTTT.

Only one count was recorded for this clone. The chain combines TRBV28 with TRBJ1-2; no firm D call. Deletions cut 2 bases from V and 8 bases from J, with 18 bases between. The CDR3 totals 15 residues. Germline CDR1 is MDHEN and CDR2 is SYDVKM. CDR3 amino acids: CASSLGQALVKGYTF. In nucleotides, the CDR3 is TGTGCCAGCAGTTTAGGGCAGGCCCTGGTTAAGGGCTACACCTTC.

V is TRBV5-1 and J is TRBJ2-4, with a possible D match to TRBD2 (5 bases). The CDR3 contains 14 residues. Germline CDR1 is SGHRS and CDR2 is YFSETQ. With 4 bases removed from V and 8 bases from J, the gap between germline ends came to 16 bases. The CDR3 region has the DNA TGCGCCAGCAGCCTTTCGGCCACGAGGGACATTCAGTACTTC. Encoded protein: CASSLSATRDIQYF.

This chain connects TRBV5-1 to TRBJ1-6; TRBD1 might be the D (5 bases). CDR1 is SGHRS, CDR2 YFSETQ, per germline. Trimming pared 1 base from V and 5 bases from J, leaving 10 bases between. The CDR3 loop spans 15 amino acids. CDR3 sequence reads: CASSLWGSNNSPLHF. The CDR3 nucleotides read TGCGCCAGCAGCTTGTGGGGCAGTAATAATTCACCCCTCCACTTT. The full variable domain, with the rest looked up from reference TRBV5-1 and TRBJ1-6, is KAGVTQTPRYLIKTRGQQVTLSCSPISGHRSVSWYQQTPGQGLQFLFEYFSETQRNKGNFPGRFSGRQFSNSRSEMNVSTLELGDSALYLCASSLWGSNNSPLHFGNGTRLTVT.

J is TRBJ1-6 and V is TRBV5-4, with D possibly being TRBD1 (6 bases). Trimming cost V 0 bases and J 8 bases, with 15 bases left between them. The germline CDR1 and CDR2 sequences are SGHNT and YYREEE (reference sequence). CDR3 length: 16 residues. DNA for the CDR3: TGTGCCAGCAGCTTGGTAGGGGGAGCATACGATTCACCCCTCCACTTT. This gives the protein CASSLVGGAYDSPLHF. Full variable domain (outside the CDR3, taken from reference TRBV5-4 and TRBJ1-6): ETGVTQSPTHLIKTRGQQVTLRCSSQSGHNTVSWYQQALGQGPQFIFQYYREEENGRGNFPPRFSGLQFPNYSSELNVNALELDDSALYLCASSLVGGAYDSPLHFGNGTRLTVT.

This clone was counted a few times. V and J are TRBV30 and TRBJ1-5, with unresolved D. This CDR3 comprises 13 residues. The germline gives CDR1 GTSNPN, CDR2 SVGIG (reference sequence). Trimming took off 0 bases at V and 0 bases at J, with 3 bases between the two ends. The CDR3 spells CAWSVNSNQPQHF. The CDR3 DNA reads as TGTGCCTGGAGTGTCAATAGCAATCAGCCCCAGCATTTT.

The V gene is TRBV7-2, the J gene TRBJ2-2; D is unresolved. Trimming took 4 bases from V and 6 from J, leaving 9 bases between them. This CDR3 spans 13 amino acids. Germline V CDR1 and CDR2: SGHTA, FQGNSA. CDR3 nucleotide sequence: TGTGCCAGCAGCTCAGGTTGGGCCGGGGAGCTGTTTTTT. Protein sequence: CASSSGWAGELFF.

This clone was seen only once. The chain employs TRBV5-1 and TRBJ2-1; 8 bases line up with TRBD2. V was pared by 2 bases and J by 6 bases, with 7 bases of the junction left unmatched. The CDR3 loop spans 15 amino acids. Germline V gives CDR1 SGHRS, CDR2 YFSETQ. The CDR3 is CASSFITGLANEQFF. DNA for the CDR3: TGCGCCAGCAGCTTCATCACCGGACTAGCCAATGAGCAGTTCTTC.

The sample holds one count of this clone. The chain carries TRBV10-3 and TRBJ1-2; D remains unclear. Germline V gene data show CDR1 as ENHRY and CDR2 as SYGVKD. With 0 bases removed from V and 2 bases from J, the gap between germline ends came to 7 bases. The CDR3 totals 14 residues. CDR3 protein: CAISESSRNYGYTF. The CDR3, as DNA: TGTGCCATCAGTGAGTCGTCCAGGAACTATGGCTACACCTTC.

CDR3 in DNA: TGTGTCACAAACAGGGTGGGGGACTATGGCTACACCTTC. This codes for CVTNRVGDYGYTF. This chain connects TRBV28 to TRBJ1-2; tentatively, D is TRBD1 (6 bases). CDR1 and CDR2 (germline): MDHEN, SYDVKM. There are 13 residues in the CDR3.

V gene TRBV4-1 combines with J gene TRBJ2-7, with D perhaps TRBD2 (6 bases). The CDR3 sequence is 15 residues long. Trimming took off 1 base at V and 7 bases at J, with 17 bases between the two ends. In germline, CDR1 is MGHRA, CDR2 YSYEKL. The CDR3 region is CASSQVLWGVGEQYF. The CDR3, as DNA: TGCGCCAGCAGCCAAGTTCTCTGGGGGGTAGGGGAGCAGTACTTC.

The chain employs TRBV7-8 and TRBJ1-1; D is undetermined. This CDR3 contains 14 residues. V was shortened by 3 bases and J by 1 base, with 9 bases between the two germline ends. CDR1 SGHVS and CDR2 FQNEAQ come from the germline V gene. CDR3 sequence: CASSFATANTEAFF. The CDR3 nucleotides read TGTGCCAGCAGCTTTGCAACAGCGAACACTGAAGCTTTCTTT.